The 32 T cell receptor beta chains listed next were all sequenced from one sample in a study of shared clonotypes between healthy human individuals. The method was immunoSEQ multiplex PCR; TCRdb's version includes in-frame clones alone and lacks a portion of them. The repertoire holds millions of clones, with about 92% as singletons. Sequenced material: naive CD4+ T cells from PBMCs. Subset indicated: CD45RA+ positively selected. These receptors all come from a man younger than 35 in good health. Some clones in this sample may be carry-over from other donors' samples.

The genes are TRBV7-8 and TRBJ1-5; 10 nucleotides agree with TRBD1. Per germline, CDR1 SGHVS and CDR2 FQNEAQ. Trimming took 0 bases from V and 6 from J; bases not matched to a gene: 11. The CDR3 spans 18 residues. CDR3 DNA sequence: TGTGCCAGCAGCTTAGCGCGCCGACAGGGGGCCGGAGGTCAGCCCCAGCATTTT. This codes for CASSLARRQGAGGQPQHF.

CDR3 in DNA: TGTGCCACCAGCCGTGGACGAACTAACTATGGCTACACCTTC. This gives the protein CATSRGRTNYGYTF. The genes are TRBV15 and TRBJ1-2; D not resolved. V was pared by 5 bases and J by 0 bases, with 10 bases between. Germline V gene lookup returns CDR1 LNHNV and CDR2 YYDKDF (reference sequence). The CDR3 loop spans 14 amino acids.

The chain joins TRBV28 to TRBJ2-7, with 12 nucleotides matching TRBD2. V lost 4 bases and J lost 9; bases outside the gene matches: 10. CDR1 is MDHEN, CDR2 SYDVKM, per germline. The length of the CDR3 is 15 residues. The CDR3 region is CASSSWTSGVRVQYF. DNA of the CDR3: TGTGCCAGCAGTTCTTGGACTAGCGGGGTCAGGGTGCAGTACTTC.

The CDR3 nucleotides read TGTGCCAGCAGCTTAGTAGCCCCACTAGCGGGGGATAGAGATACGCAGTATTTT. This translates into CASSLVAPLAGDRDTQYF. The rearrangement links TRBV7-2 to TRBJ2-3; 11 bases are shared with TRBD2. Trimming at V came to 1 base and at J to 5 bases, leaving 11 bases not matched to a gene. Germline CDR1 SGHTA, CDR2 FQGNSA. The CDR3 runs 18 residues. Full variable domain (outside the CDR3, taken from reference TRBV7-2 and TRBJ2-3): GAGVSQSPSNKVTEKGKDVELRCDPISGHTALYWYRQSLGQGLEFLIYFQGNSAPDKSGLPSDRFSAERTGGSVSTLTIQRTQQEDSAVYLCASSLVAPLAGDRDTQYFGPGTRLTVL.

The V gene is TRBV11-2, the J gene TRBJ2-5; 7 bases are shared with TRBD1. CDR1 and CDR2 (germline): SGHAT, FQNNGV. Trimming took 7 bases from V and 2 from J; bases not matched to a gene: 13. This CDR3 has 16 residues. The CDR3 bases are TGTGCCAGCACCCCAAGGGACAGCGGACTTCAAGAGACCCAGTACTTC. Its translation is CASTPRDSGLQETQYF.

This rearrangement joins TRBV9 to TRBJ2-1, with 8 nucleotides matching TRBD1. Trimming removed 0 bases from V and 3 bases from J; junction bases left unmatched: 2. This CDR3 has 15 residues. Germline V lookup: CDR1 SGDLS, CDR2 YYNGEE. CDR3 protein: CASSVDRGDYNEQFF. Written as DNA, the CDR3 is TGTGCCAGCAGCGTAGACAGGGGGGACTACAATGAGCAGTTCTTC.

The gene calls are TRBV10-3 and TRBJ2-7, with D unclear. Germline V CDR1 and CDR2: ENHRY, SYGVKD. The CDR3 loop spans 13 amino acids. V lost 4 bases to trimming and J lost 2 bases, with 9 bases between them. The CDR3 region has the DNA TGTGCCATCAGTGTAGATCTACCCTACGAGCAGTACTTC. It yields the protein CAISVDLPYEQYF.

V and J are TRBV7-2 and TRBJ2-3; either TRBD1 or TRBD2 may fit D (5 bases each). The CDR3 has 14 residues. Looked up from germline, CDR1 is SGHTA and CDR2 is FQGNSA. Trimming shortened V by 3 bases and J by 6 bases, and 13 bases separated the two germline ends. CDR3 coding DNA: TGTGCCAGCAGCTTGAGACGGGACGGGGATACGCAGTATTTT. This codes for CASSLRRDGDTQYF.

The rearrangement links TRBV5-1 to TRBJ2-5; perhaps TRBD2 as D (5 bases). Trimming shortened V by 0 bases and J by 5 bases, and 11 bases separated the two germline ends. CDR1 is SGHRS and CDR2 is YFSETQ in the germline V gene. The CDR3 consists of 14 residues. The CDR3 reads CASSLGGFRETQYF. The CDR3 DNA is TGCGCCAGCAGCTTGGGAGGGTTTAGGGAGACCCAGTACTTC.

The chain joins TRBV10-2 to TRBJ1-3; D is possibly TRBD1 (6 bases). Trimming left V 5 bases short and J 4 bases short, with 18 bases between. This CDR3 has 16 amino acids. Germline values: CDR1 WSHSY, CDR2 SAAADI. CDR3 bases: TGCGCCAGCAGTTGGAGAACAGGGCGGTCCGGAAACACCATATATTTT. Translation: CASSWRTGRSGNTIYF.

This clone was picked up a small number of times. The same CDR3 can be traced to other DNA sequences in this sample. The chain couples TRBV29-1 to TRBJ1-1, with 7 bases that match TRBD1. V lost 7 bases to trimming and J lost 4 bases; unmatched junction nucleotides: 6. Germline CDR1 reads SQVTM; CDR2 reads ANQGSEA. The CDR3 is 12 residues long. Here the CDR3 reads CSGGAGGTEAFF. DNA for the CDR3: TGCAGCGGAGGTGCAGGGGGCACTGAAGCTTTCTTT.

The V and J genes are TRBV2 and TRBJ2-1, with 12 bases identical to TRBD2. Per the germline V gene, CDR1 is SNHLY and CDR2 is FYNNEI. Unmatched junction bases numbered 5, after V lost 7 bases and J lost 10 bases. The CDR3 is 13 residues long. CDR3 amino acids: CASTGLAGGEQFF. DNA of the CDR3: TGTGCCAGCACGGGACTAGCGGGCGGAGAGCAGTTCTTC.

The gene calls are TRBV27 and TRBJ1-5; 7 bases match TRBD1. CDR1 MNHEY and CDR2 SMNVEV come from the germline V gene (reference sequence). Trimming took 8 bases from V and 5 from J; bases not matched to a gene: 12. The CDR3 has 15 amino acids. CDR3 DNA: TGTGCCAGCCGAAGATACAGGGGAGCGGATCAGCCCCAGCATTTT. Its translation: CASRRYRGADQPQHF.

The chain has TRBV19 and TRBJ1-1; 7 positions agree with TRBD1. With V trimmed by 6 bases and J by 1 base, 14 bases remained unmatched. This CDR3 contains 17 residues. CDR1 LNHDA and CDR2 SQIVND come from the germline V gene (reference sequence). CDR3 sequence: CASSDPSSRDRNTEAFF. The CDR3, as DNA: TGTGCCAGTAGCGACCCTTCGTCCCGGGACAGGAACACTGAAGCTTTCTTT.

The V and J genes are TRBV9 and TRBJ2-3; TRBD2 matches 7 bases. The V gene's germline CDR1 is SGDLS and CDR2 YYNGEE. Germline trimming cut 7 bases from V and 6 bases from J; bases unmatched to any gene: 8. The CDR3 is 13 residues long. The CDR3 region has the DNA TGTGCCAGCGGTCGGGGGGATTCGGATACGCAGTATTTT. This sequence encodes CASGRGDSDTQYF.

The rearrangement joins TRBV4-1 to TRBJ2-1, with a tentative D call TRBD2 (5 bases). Trimming cost V 0 bases and J 2 bases, with 11 bases left between them. The germline V gene encodes CDR1 MGHRA and CDR2 YSYEKL. The CDR3 is made up of 16 amino acids. The chain's CDR3 is CASSQDEGSAYNEQFF. The CDR3, as DNA: TGCGCCAGCAGCCAAGACGAGGGTTCCGCCTACAATGAGCAGTTCTTC.

The V and J genes are TRBV2 and TRBJ2-7; D uncertain. The V end lost 8 bases, the J end lost 2 bases, and 10 bases lay between the germline ends. The CDR3 is made up of 12 amino acids. Germline V gene sequence: CDR1 SNHLY, CDR2 FYNNEI. This CDR3 reads CASLYDTYEQYF. The CDR3 region has the DNA TGTGCCAGCTTATACGATACCTACGAGCAGTACTTC.

The CDR3 coding sequence is TGTGCCAGCAGCCCCGGACGCGCTGGGGGCAATCAGCCCCAGCATTTT. Its protein is CASSPGRAGGNQPQHF. The gene calls are TRBV7-2 and TRBJ1-5; D gene uncertain. The CDR3 runs 16 residues. V lost 5 bases and J 2 bases, leaving 16 bases between the germline ends. Germline V gives CDR1 SGHTA, CDR2 FQGNSA. The full variable domain, its missing parts supplied by reference TRBV7-2 and TRBJ1-5, is GAGVSQSPSNKVTEKGKDVELRCDPISGHTALYWYRQSLGQGLEFLIYFQGNSAPDKSGLPSDRFSAERTGGSVSTLTIQRTQQEDSAVYLCASSPGRAGGNQPQHFGDGTRLSIL.

The CDR3 is CASSPPEPHPQYF. CDR3 coding DNA: TGTGCCAGCAGTCCTCCCGAGCCCCACCCGCAGTATTTT. The V call is TRBV28, the J call TRBJ2-3; no clear D gene. The CDR3 is 13 amino acids. V was pared by 5 bases and J by 10 bases, with 16 bases between. The germline V gene has CDR1 MDHEN and CDR2 SYDVKM.

The chain joins TRBV5-1 to TRBJ2-5; a possible D gene is TRBD1 (6 bases). The CDR3 consists of 15 residues. V lost 0 bases and J 5 bases, leaving 14 bases between the germline ends. Per germline, CDR1 SGHRS and CDR2 YFSETQ. The CDR3 sequence is CASSLATTGTETQYF. CDR3 DNA: TGCGCCAGCAGCTTGGCCACCACAGGGACGGAGACCCAGTACTTC.

The chain links TRBV19 to TRBJ1-1; perhaps TRBD1 as D (5 bases). Germline CDR1 is LNHDA and CDR2 is SQIVND (reference sequence). V was pared by 10 bases and J by 9 bases, with 21 bases between. This CDR3 comprises 13 residues. The CDR3 bases are TGTGCCACCCAACCGGGGCCAGGTATGAAAGCTTTCTTT. It specifies CATQPGPGMKAFF.

The rearrangement uses TRBV7-2 and TRBJ1-2; D unclear. This CDR3 comprises 13 residues. Trimming pared 5 bases from V and 8 bases from J, leaving 15 bases between. Germline V CDR1 and CDR2: SGHTA, FQGNSA. CDR3 amino acids: CASSPGRAYGYTF. CDR3 coding DNA: TGTGCCAGCAGCCCTGGTAGGGCCTACGGCTACACCTTC.

The chain carries TRBV15 and TRBJ1-5; D is ambiguous. The V end was cut by 0 bases, the J end by 8 bases, with 20 bases between. CDR3 size: 17 residues. In germline, CDR1 is LNHNV, CDR2 YYDKDF (reference sequence). The CDR3 coding sequence is TGTGCCACCAGCAGAGAGGGCAGGAACCACTTCGAAAAGCCCCAGCATTTT. This gives the protein CATSREGRNHFEKPQHF.

This chain uses TRBV29-1 with TRBJ2-1, with D possibly being TRBD2 (6 bases). CDR1 is SQVTM and CDR2 is ANQGSEA in the germline V gene. The CDR3 is 17 amino acids. Trimming took off 7 bases at V and 0 bases at J, with 22 bases between the two ends. The CDR3 DNA reads TGCAGCGCCCCTTTAGCGGATTACGACCCCTCCTACAATGAGCAGTTCTTC. Protein: CSAPLADYDPSYNEQFF.

The chain is built from TRBV6-1 and TRBJ2-7; perhaps D is TRBD1 or TRBD2 (5 bases each). Trimming shortened V by 2 bases and J by 5 bases, and 13 bases separated the two germline ends. Germline V gene sequence: CDR1 MNHNS, CDR2 SASEGT. This CDR3 spans 14 amino acids. The CDR3 loop is CASSEMSGTHEQYF. The CDR3 coding sequence is TGTGCCAGCAGTGAAATGTCAGGGACCCACGAGCAGTACTTC.

J is TRBJ2-7 and V is TRBV7-2, with 11 nucleotides matching TRBD2. Trimming cost V 6 bases and J 7 bases; bases outside gene matches: 8. The CDR3 is 14 amino acids. Germline V gene sequence: CDR1 SGHTA, CDR2 FQGNSA. The CDR3 nucleotides read TGTGCCAGCAGACTAGCGGGAGTCCCTCGGGAGCAGTACTTC. Translating gives CASRLAGVPREQYF.

The chain is built from TRBV28 and TRBJ2-7; D tentatively reads TRBD1 or TRBD2 (5 bases each). CDR1 and CDR2 (germline): MDHEN, SYDVKM. V dropped 4 bases and J dropped 0 bases, with 16 bases sitting between them. There are 16 residues in the CDR3. CDR3 sequence (DNA): TGTGCCAGCAGTTCAGCCGGGACCGAGAACTCCTACGAGCAGTACTTC. Translated, it gives CASSSAGTENSYEQYF.

This rearrangement joins TRBV27 to TRBJ1-3; a possible D gene is TRBD1 (5 bases). From germline, CDR1 is MNHEY and CDR2 SMNVEV (reference sequence). The V and J ends lost 4 bases and 0 bases respectively, with 10 bases between them. The CDR3 has 15 amino acids. The DNA of the CDR3 is TGTGCCAGCAGTTACAGGCGGAGCTCTGGAAACACCATATATTTT. Encoded protein: CASSYRRSSGNTIYF.

The CDR3 nucleotides are TGTGCCATCAGTGAGGGACCCGGGACTAGCAGTAGCCACGAGCAGTACTTC. Its protein product is CAISEGPGTSSSHEQYF. The genes are TRBV10-3 and TRBJ2-7; 9 bases agree with TRBD2. The CDR3 spans 17 residues. The germline gives CDR1 ENHRY, CDR2 SYGVKD. With V trimmed by 2 bases and J by 5 bases, 13 bases remained unmatched.

The chain couples TRBV11-2 to TRBJ2-1, with 8 positions matching TRBD2. This CDR3 is 16 amino acids long. V lost 7 bases to trimming and J lost 8 bases; unmatched junction nucleotides: 16. The germline gives CDR1 SGHAT, CDR2 FQNNGV. CDR3: CASTPGGTSLSHEQFF. The CDR3 bases are TGTGCCAGCACCCCGGGGGGGACTAGTTTGTCCCATGAGCAGTTCTTC.

This clone turned up a few times. CDR3 region: CASSQVDGSTEAFF. In DNA form, the CDR3 reads TGTGCCAGCAGCCAAGTTGATGGAAGTACTGAAGCTTTCTTT. The rearrangement uses TRBV14 and TRBJ1-1; D gene uncertain. Germline V lookup: CDR1 SGHDN, CDR2 FVKESK. The CDR3 totals 14 residues. Trimming took off 1 base at V and 5 bases at J, with 11 bases between the two ends.

Concerning this clone itself: This sample also contains other DNA sequences that code for the same CDR3. The chain employs TRBV5-1 and TRBJ2-7; D could derive from TRBD1 or TRBD2 (5 bases each). The CDR3 totals 15 residues. V was clipped by 0 bases and J by 0 bases, with 10 bases between them. Germline V gene sequence: CDR1 SGHRS, CDR2 YFSETQ. The CDR3: CASSLGGTASYEQYF. The CDR3 DNA reads as TGCGCCAGCAGCTTGGGGGGGACCGCCTCCTACGAGCAGTACTTC.